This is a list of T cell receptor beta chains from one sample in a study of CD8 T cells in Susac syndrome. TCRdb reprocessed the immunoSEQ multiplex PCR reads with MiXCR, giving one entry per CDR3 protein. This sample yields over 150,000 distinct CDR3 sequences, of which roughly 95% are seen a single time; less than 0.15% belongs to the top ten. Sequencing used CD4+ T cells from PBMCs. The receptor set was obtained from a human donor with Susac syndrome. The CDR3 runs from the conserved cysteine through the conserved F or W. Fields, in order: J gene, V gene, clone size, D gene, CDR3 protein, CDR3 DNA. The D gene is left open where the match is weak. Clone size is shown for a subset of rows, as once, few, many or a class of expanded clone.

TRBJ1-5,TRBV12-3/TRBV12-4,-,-,CASAPMGAQPQHF,TGTGCCAGCGCCCCCATGGGGGCCCAGCCCCAGCATTTT
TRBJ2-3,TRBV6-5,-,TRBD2,CASSKSGRDTDTQYF,TGTGCCAGCAGCAAGAGCGGGAGAGATACAGATACGCAGTATTTT
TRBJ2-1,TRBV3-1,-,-,CASSQGGSWNEQFF,TGTGCCAGCAGCCAAGGAGGTAGCTGGAATGAGCAGTTCTTC
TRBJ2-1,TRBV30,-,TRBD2,CAWRFGTRVPGRSYNEQFF,TGTGCCTGGAGATTCGGGACTAGAGTACCGGGACGCTCCTACAATGAGCAGTTCTTC
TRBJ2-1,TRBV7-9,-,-,CASSLGDSGDEQFF,TGTGCCAGCAGCTTAGGGGACTCCGGCGATGAGCAGTTCTTC
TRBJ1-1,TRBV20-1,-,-,CSATIINSLPNTEAFF,TGCAGTGCTACCATAATCAACAGTCTACCGAACACTGAAGCTTTCTTT
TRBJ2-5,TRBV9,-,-,CASSPTVGTGQETQYF,TGTGCCAGCAGCCCGACAGTCGGGACTGGCCAAGAGACCCAGTACTTC
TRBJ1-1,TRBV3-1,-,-,CASSQSGQGREAFF,TGTGCCAGCAGCCAATCGGGGCAGGGGAGGGAAGCTTTCTTT
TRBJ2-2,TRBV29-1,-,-,CSYEKGTGELFF,TGCAGCTATGAGAAGGGTACCGGGGAGCTGTTTTTT
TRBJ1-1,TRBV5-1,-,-,CASSLQGRDTEAFF,TGCGCCAGCAGCTTGCAGGGAAGAGACACTGAAGCTTTCTTT
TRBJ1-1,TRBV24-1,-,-,CATSARGEAFF,TGTGCCACCAGTGCTCGGGGTGAAGCTTTCTTT
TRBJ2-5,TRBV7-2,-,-,CASNSILARLGETQYF,TGTGCCAGCAACTCAATCTTAGCCCGGCTTGGGGAGACCCAGTACTTC
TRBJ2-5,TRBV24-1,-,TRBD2,CATSPPTSGNQETQYF,TGTGCCACCAGCCCCCCGACTAGCGGGAACCAAGAGACCCAGTACTTC
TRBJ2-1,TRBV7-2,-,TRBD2,CASSRSSGNEQFF,TGTGCCAGCAGCCGCTCTAGCGGGAATGAGCAGTTCTTC
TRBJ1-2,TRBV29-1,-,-,CSGGTPGRYGYTF,TGCAGCGGGGGTACACCCGGAAGGTATGGCTACACCTTC
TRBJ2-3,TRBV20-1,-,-,CSAHLGTSYTDTQYF,TGCAGTGCCCACCTGGGGACTTCCTACACAGATACGCAGTATTTT
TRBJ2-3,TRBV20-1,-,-,CSARRTASDTQYF,TGCAGTGCTAGGCGGACGGCCTCAGATACGCAGTATTTT
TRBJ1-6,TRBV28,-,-,CASSEGSNSPLHF,TGTGCCAGCAGCGAGGGGAGCAATTCACCCCTCCACTTT
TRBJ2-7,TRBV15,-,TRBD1,CATSFPGQGGYEQYF,TGTGCCACCAGCTTTCCGGGACAGGGGGGATACGAGCAGTACTTC
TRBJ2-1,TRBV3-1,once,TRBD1,CASSQDVQGSEQFF,TGTGCCAGCAGCCAAGATGTACAGGGGAGTGAGCAGTTCTTC
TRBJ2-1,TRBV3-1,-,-,CASSQETDYNEQFF,TGTGCCAGCAGCCAAGAGACAGACTACAATGAGCAGTTCTTC
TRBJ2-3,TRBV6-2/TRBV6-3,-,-,CASSSDWRGTDTQYF,TGTGCCAGCAGCTCCGACTGGAGAGGAACAGATACGCAGTATTTT
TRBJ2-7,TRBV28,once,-,CASSPPPSYEQYF,TGTGCCAGCAGTCCTCCGCCCTCCTACGAGCAGTACTTC
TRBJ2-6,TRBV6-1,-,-,CASSPNRFSGANVLTF,TGTGCCAGCAGTCCCAACAGGTTCTCTGGGGCCAACGTCCTGACTTTC
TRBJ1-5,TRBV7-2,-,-,CASSYGVGRGARNQPQHF,TGTGCCAGCAGCTATGGGGTGGGCAGGGGCGCTAGGAATCAGCCCCAGCATTTT
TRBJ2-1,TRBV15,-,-,CATSRGPADEQFF,TGTGCCACCAGCAGAGGCCCGGCGGATGAGCAGTTCTTC
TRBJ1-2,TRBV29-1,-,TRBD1,CSVSPRDSSSWERF,TGCAGCGTTTCCCCACGGGACAGCTCTTCCTGGGAGCGCTTC
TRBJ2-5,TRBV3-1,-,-,CASSQDWRTQETQYF,TGTGCCAGCAGCCAAGATTGGAGGACCCAAGAGACCCAGTACTTC
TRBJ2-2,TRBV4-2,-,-,CASSQEWQNTGELFF,TGTGCCAGCAGCCAAGAGTGGCAGAACACCGGGGAGCTGTTTTTT
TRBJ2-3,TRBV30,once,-,CAWGVAADTQYF,TGTGCCTGGGGCGTGGCGGCTGATACGCAGTATTTT
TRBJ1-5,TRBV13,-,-,CASSLGRTQPQHF,TGTGCCAGCAGCCTGGGACGGACCCAGCCCCAGCATTTT
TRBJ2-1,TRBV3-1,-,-,CASSHAGRRPKDEQFF,TGTGCCAGCAGCCACGCCGGTAGGCGACCAAAAGATGAGCAGTTCTTC
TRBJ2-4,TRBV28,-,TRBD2,CASGLGTSGRNIQYF,TGTGCCAGCGGCCTTGGGACTAGCGGGAGAAACATTCAGTACTTC
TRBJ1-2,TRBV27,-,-,CASTPLKGHGYTF,TGTGCCAGCACCCCCCTGAAGGGCCATGGCTACACCTTC
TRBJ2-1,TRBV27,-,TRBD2,CASSLMAGGSYNEQFF,TGTGCCAGCAGTTTAATGGCGGGGGGTTCCTACAATGAGCAGTTCTTC
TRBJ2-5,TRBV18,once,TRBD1,CASSPGTGRGGETQYF,TGTGCCAGCTCACCGGGGACAGGCCGAGGGGGAGAGACCCAGTACTTC
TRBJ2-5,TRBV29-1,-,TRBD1,CSVQNTHRQGKGETQYF,TGCAGCGTTCAAAACACTCATCGACAGGGTAAAGGAGAGACCCAGTACTTC
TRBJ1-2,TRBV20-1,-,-,CSATQGPHGYTF,TGCAGTGCTACACAGGGACCCCACGGCTACACCTTC
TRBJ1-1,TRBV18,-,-,CASSPPDGEAFF,TGTGCCAGCTCACCACCGGACGGTGAAGCTTTCTTT
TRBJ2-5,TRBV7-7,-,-,CASSARRDQETQYF,TGTGCTAGCAGCGCCCGGAGGGACCAGGAGACCCAGTACTTC
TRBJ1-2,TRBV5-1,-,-,CASSVDGGNYGYTF,TGCGCCAGCAGCGTGGACGGGGGGAACTATGGCTACACCTTC
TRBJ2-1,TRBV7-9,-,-,CASSLGSQVFNEQFF,TGTGCCAGCAGCTTAGGTTCGCAGGTATTCAATGAGCAGTTCTTC
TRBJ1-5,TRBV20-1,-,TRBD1,CSARTGWDQPQHF,TGCAGTGCTCGGACAGGGTGGGATCAGCCCCAGCATTTT
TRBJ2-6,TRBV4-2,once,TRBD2,CASSQDLTPPGREGPSGANVLTF,TGTGCCAGCAGCCAAGATTTGACCCCTCCAGGGCGGGAGGGCCCCTCTGGGGCCAACGTCCTGACTTTC
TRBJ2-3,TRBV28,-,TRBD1,CASSLTGVSTDTQYF,TGTGCCAGCAGTTTAACAGGGGTCAGCACAGATACGCAGTATTTT
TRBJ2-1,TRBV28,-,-,CASSLVSPDEQFF,TGTGCCAGCAGTTTGGTCTCCCCGGATGAGCAGTTCTTC
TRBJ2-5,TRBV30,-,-,CAWRIQGEGTQYF,TGTGCCTGGAGGATACAGGGGGAGGGAACCCAGTACTTC
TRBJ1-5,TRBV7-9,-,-,CASSGGGRDQPQHF,TGTGCCAGCAGCGGGGGCGGGAGGGATCAGCCCCAGCATTTT
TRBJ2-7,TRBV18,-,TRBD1,CASSPRTGGDPRQYF,TGTGCCAGCTCTCCTAGGACAGGGGGAGACCCTCGACAGTACTTC
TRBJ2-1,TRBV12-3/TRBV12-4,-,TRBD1,CASSNRDRLFF,TGTGCCAGCAGCAACCGGGACAGGTTATTCTTC
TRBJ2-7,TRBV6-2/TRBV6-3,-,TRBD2,CASEGSGRVYEQYF,TGTGCCAGCGAAGGTAGCGGGAGAGTATACGAGCAGTACTTC
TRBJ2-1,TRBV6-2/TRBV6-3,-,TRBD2,CASVLAGAPHEQFF,TGTGCCAGTGTTCTAGCGGGAGCCCCCCATGAGCAGTTCTTC
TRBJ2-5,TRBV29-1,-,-,CSVGWSGQSETQYF,TGCAGCGTTGGCTGGAGCGGACAGAGTGAGACCCAGTACTTC
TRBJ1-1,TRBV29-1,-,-,CSVGLGGAEAFF,TGCAGCGTTGGGCTGGGAGGGGCTGAAGCTTTCTTT
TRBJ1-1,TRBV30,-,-,CAWSFRVNTEAFF,TGTGCCTGGAGTTTCCGAGTGAACACTGAAGCTTTCTTT
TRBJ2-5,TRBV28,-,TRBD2,CASSGLAGQETQYF,TGTGCCAGCAGTGGACTAGCGGGACAAGAGACCCAGTACTTC
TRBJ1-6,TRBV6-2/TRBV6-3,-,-,CASTKSLASPLHF,TGTGCCAGCACCAAGTCCCTGGCTTCACCCCTCCACTTT
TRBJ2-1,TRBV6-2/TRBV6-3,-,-,CASSDGAQGFF,TGTGCCAGCAGCGATGGGGCGCAGGGTTTCTTC